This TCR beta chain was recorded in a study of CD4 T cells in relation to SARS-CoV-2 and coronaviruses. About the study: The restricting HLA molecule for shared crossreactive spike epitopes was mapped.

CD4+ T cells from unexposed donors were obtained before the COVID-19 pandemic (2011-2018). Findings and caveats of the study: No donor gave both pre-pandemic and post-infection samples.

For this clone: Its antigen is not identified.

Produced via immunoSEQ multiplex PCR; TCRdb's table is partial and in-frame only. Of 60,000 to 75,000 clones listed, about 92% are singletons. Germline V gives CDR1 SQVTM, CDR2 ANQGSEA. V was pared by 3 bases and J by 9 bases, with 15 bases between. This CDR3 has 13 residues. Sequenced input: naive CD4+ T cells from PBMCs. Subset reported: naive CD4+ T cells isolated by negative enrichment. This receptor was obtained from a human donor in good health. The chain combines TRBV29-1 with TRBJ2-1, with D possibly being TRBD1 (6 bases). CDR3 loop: CSVDAQGIGEQFF. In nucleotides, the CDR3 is TGCAGCGTTGACGCTCAGGGGATAGGTGAGCAGTTCTTC.